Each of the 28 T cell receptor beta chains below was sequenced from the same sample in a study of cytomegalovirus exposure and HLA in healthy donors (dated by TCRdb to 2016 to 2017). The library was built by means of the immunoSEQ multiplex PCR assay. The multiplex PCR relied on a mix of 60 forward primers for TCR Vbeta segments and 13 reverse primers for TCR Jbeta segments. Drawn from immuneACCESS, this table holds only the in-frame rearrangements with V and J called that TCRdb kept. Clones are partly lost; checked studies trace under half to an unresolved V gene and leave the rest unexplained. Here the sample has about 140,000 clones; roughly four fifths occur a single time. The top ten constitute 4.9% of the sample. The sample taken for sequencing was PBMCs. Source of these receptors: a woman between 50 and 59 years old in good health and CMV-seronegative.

CDR3 residues: CASSVVAPGGGTGELFF. DNA of the CDR3: TGTGCCAGCAGCGTAGTAGCGCCAGGGGGTGGAACCGGGGAGCTGTTTTTT. The chain recombines TRBV9 with TRBJ2-2, with TRBD1 matching over 7 bases. Germline values: CDR1 SGDLS, CDR2 YYNGEE. Trimming took 0 bases from V and 5 from J; bases not matched to a gene: 10. The CDR3 extends over 17 amino acids.

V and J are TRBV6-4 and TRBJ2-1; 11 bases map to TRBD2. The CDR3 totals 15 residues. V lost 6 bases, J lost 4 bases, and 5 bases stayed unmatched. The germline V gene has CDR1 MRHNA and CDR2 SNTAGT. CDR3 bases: TGTGCCAGCAGCGTACTAGCGGGGGAATACAATGAGCAGTTCTTC. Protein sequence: CASSVLAGEYNEQFF.

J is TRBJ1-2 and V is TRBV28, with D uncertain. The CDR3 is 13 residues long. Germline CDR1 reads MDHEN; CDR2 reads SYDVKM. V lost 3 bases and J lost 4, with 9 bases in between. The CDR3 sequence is CASSFDGLYGYTF. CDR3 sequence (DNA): TGTGCCAGCAGTTTCGACGGACTCTATGGCTACACCTTC.

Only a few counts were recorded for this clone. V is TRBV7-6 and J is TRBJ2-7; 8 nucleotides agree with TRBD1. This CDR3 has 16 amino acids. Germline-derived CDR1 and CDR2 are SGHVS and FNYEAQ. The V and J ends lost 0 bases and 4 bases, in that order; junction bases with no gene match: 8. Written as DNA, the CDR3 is TGTGCCAGCAGCTTAGCTTCCCCCGGGACAGGATACGAGCAGTACTTC. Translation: CASSLASPGTGYEQYF.

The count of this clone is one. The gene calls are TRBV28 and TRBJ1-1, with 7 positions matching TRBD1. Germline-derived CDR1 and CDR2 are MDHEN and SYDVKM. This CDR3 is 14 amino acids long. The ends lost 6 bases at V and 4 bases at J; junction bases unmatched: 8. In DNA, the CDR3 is TGTGCCAGCAGCCCACCGACAGGGATCACTGAAGCTTTCTTT. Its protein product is CASSPPTGITEAFF.

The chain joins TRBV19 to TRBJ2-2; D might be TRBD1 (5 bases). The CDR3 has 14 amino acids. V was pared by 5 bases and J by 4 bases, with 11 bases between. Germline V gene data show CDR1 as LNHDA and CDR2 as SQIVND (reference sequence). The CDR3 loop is CASSVQGFTGELFF. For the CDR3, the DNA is TGTGCCAGTAGTGTTCAGGGCTTCACCGGGGAGCTGTTTTTT.

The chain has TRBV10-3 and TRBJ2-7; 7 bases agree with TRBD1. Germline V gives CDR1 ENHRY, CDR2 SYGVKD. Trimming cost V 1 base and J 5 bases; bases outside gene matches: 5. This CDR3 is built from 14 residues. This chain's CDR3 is CAISEFDRDDEQYF. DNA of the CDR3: TGTGCCATCAGTGAGTTCGACAGGGACGACGAGCAGTACTTC.

The CDR3: CASSPMDRGGEQYF. CDR3 bases: TGTGCCAGCAGCCCTATGGACAGGGGAGGCGAGCAGTACTTC. V usage is TRBV5-4 and J usage is TRBJ2-7; 9 bases fit TRBD1. V lost 4 bases to trimming and J lost 6 bases; unmatched junction nucleotides: 8. Per the germline V gene, CDR1 is SGHNT and CDR2 is YYREEE (reference sequence). The CDR3 covers 14 residues. Variable domain in full (rest from reference TRBV5-4 and TRBJ2-7): ETGVTQSPTHLIKTRGQQVTLRCSSQSGHNTVSWYQQALGQGPQFIFQYYREEENGRGNFPPRFSGLQFPNYSSELNVNALELDDSALYLCASSPMDRGGEQYFGPGTRLTVT.

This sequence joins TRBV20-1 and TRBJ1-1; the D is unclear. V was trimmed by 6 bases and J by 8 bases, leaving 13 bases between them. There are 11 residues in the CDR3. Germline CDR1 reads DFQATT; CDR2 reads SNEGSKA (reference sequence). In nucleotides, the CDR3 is TGCAGTGCCCCTAGGCAGTTGGAAGCTTTCTTT. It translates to CSAPRQLEAFF.

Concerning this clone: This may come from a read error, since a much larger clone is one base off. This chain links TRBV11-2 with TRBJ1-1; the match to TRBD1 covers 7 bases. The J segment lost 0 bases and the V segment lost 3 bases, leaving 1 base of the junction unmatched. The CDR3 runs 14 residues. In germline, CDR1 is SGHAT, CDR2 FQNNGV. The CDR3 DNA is TGTGCCAGCAGCTTGACAGGGATGAACACTGAAGCTTTCTTT. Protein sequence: CASSLTGMNTEAFF.

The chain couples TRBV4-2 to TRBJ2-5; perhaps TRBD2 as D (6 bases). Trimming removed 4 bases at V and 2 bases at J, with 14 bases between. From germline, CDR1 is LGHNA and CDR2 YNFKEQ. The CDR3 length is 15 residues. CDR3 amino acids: CASSRRDLLQETQYF. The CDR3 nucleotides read TGTGCCAGCAGCCGACGGGACTTGCTACAAGAGACCCAGTACTTC.

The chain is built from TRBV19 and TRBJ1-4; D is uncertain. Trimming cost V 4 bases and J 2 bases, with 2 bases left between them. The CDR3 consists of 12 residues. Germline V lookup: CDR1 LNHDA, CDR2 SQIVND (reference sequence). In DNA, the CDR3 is TGTGCCAGTAGTACTACTAATGAAAAACTGTTTTTT. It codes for CASSTTNEKLFF.

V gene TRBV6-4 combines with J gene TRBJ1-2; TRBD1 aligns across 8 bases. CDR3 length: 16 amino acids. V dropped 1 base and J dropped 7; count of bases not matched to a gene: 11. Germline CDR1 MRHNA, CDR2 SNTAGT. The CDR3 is CASSDFRDRLSRGYTF. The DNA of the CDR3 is TGTGCCAGCAGTGACTTTCGGGACAGGTTGTCGCGTGGCTACACCTTC.

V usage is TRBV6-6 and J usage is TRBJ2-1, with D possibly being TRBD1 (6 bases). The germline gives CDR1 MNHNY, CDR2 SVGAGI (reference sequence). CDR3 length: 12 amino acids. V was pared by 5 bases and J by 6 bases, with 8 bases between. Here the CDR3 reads CASSTTGNEQFF. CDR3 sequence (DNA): TGTGCCAGCAGTACGACAGGCAATGAGCAGTTCTTC.

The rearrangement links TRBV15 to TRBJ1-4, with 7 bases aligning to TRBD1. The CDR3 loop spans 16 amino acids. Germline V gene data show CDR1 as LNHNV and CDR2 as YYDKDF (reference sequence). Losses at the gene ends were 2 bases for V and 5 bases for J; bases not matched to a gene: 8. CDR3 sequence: CATSRTTGTANEKLFF. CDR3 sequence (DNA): TGTGCCACCAGCAGAACAACCGGGACAGCAAATGAAAAACTGTTTTTT.

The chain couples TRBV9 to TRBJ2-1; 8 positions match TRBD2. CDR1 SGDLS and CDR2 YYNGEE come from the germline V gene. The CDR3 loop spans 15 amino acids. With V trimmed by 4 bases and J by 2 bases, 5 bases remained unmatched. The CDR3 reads CASSPGGGAYNEQFF. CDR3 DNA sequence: TGTGCCAGCAGCCCGGGAGGGGGGGCCTACAATGAGCAGTTCTTC.

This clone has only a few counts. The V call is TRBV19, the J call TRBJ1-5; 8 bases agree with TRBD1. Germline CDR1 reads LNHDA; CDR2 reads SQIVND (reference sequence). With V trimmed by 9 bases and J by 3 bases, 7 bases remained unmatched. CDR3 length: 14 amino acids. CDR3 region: CASEDRASNQPQHF. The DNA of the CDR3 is TGTGCCAGCGAGGACAGGGCGTCCAATCAGCCCCAGCATTTT.

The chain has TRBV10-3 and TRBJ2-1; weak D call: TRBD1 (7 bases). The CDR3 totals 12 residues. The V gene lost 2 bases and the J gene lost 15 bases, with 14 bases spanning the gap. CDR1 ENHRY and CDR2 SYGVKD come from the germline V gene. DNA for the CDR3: TGTGCCATCAGTGAGGTTCAGGGGGAGGTGTTCTTC. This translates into CAISEVQGEVFF.

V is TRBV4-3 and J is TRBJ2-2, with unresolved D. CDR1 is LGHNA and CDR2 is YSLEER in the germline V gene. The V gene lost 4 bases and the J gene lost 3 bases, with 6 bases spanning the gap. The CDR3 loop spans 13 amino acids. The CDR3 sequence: CASSPPDTGELFF. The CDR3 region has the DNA TGCGCCAGCAGCCCCCCGGACACCGGGGAGCTGTTTTTT.

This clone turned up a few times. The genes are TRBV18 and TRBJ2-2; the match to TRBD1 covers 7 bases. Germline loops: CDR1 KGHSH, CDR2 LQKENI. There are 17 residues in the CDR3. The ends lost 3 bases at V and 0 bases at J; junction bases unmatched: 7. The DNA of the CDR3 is TGTGCCAGCTCACCTACTCCCACAGGGGCGAACACCGGGGAGCTGTTTTTT. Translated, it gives CASSPTPTGANTGELFF.

The CDR3 DNA reads TGTGCCAGCAGTCCGGGACAGTCCTATGGCTACACCTTC. Translating it yields CASSPGQSYGYTF. The chain recombines TRBV28 with TRBJ1-2, with 7 positions matching TRBD1. Trimming took 5 bases from V and 4 from J; bases not matched to a gene: 4. There are 13 residues in the CDR3. The germline V gene has CDR1 MDHEN and CDR2 SYDVKM.

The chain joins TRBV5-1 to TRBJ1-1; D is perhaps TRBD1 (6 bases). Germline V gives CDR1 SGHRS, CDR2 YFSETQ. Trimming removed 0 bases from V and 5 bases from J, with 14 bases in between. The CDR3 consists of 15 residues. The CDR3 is CASSLDVGGMTEAFF. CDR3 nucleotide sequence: TGCGCCAGCAGCTTGGATGTAGGGGGAATGACTGAAGCTTTCTTT.

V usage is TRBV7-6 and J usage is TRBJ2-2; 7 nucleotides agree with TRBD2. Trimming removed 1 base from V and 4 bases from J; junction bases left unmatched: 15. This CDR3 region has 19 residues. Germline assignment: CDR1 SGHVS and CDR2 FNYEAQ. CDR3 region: CASSLEAGYINAGTGELFF. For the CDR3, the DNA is TGTGCCAGCAGCTTAGAAGCGGGATATATAAATGCGGGCACCGGGGAGCTGTTTTTT.

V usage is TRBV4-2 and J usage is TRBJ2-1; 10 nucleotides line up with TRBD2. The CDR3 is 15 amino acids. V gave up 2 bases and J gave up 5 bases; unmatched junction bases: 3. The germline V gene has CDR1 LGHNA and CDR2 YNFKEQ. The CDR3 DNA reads TGTGCCAGCAGCCAAACTAGCGGGGACAACAATGAGCAGTTCTTC. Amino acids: CASSQTSGDNNEQFF.

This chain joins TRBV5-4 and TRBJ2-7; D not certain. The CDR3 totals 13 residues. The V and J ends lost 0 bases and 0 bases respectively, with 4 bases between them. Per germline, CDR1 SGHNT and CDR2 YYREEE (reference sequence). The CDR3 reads CASSLDNSYEQYF. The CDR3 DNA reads TGTGCCAGCAGCTTGGACAACTCCTACGAGCAGTACTTC. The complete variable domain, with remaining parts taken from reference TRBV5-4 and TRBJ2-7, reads ETGVTQSPTHLIKTRGQQVTLRCSSQSGHNTVSWYQQALGQGPQFIFQYYREEENGRGNFPPRFSGLQFPNYSSELNVNALELDDSALYLCASSLDNSYEQYFGPGTRLTVT.

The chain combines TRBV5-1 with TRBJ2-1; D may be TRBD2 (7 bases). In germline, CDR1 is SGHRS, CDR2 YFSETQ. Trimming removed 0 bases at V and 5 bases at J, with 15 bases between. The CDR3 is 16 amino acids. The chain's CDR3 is CASSLAGTGRDNEQFF. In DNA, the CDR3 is TGCGCCAGCAGCTTGGCAGGTACAGGGAGGGACAATGAGCAGTTCTTC. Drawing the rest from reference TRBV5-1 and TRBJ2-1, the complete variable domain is KAGVTQTPRYLIKTRGQQVTLSCSPISGHRSVSWYQQTPGQGLQFLFEYFSETQRNKGNFPGRFSGRQFSNSRSEMNVSTLELGDSALYLCASSLAGTGRDNEQFFGPGTRLTVL.

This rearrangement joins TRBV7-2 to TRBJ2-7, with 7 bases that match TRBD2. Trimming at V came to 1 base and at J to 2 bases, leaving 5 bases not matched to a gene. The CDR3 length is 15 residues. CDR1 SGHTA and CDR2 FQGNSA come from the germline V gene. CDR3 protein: CASSLGAGEAYEQYF. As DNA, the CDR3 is TGTGCCAGCAGCTTAGGGGCGGGGGAGGCCTACGAGCAGTACTTC.

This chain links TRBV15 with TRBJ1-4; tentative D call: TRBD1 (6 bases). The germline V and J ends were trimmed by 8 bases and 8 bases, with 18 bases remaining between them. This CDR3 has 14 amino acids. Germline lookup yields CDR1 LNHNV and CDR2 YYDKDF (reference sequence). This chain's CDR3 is CATARVGGGEKLFF. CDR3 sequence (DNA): TGTGCCACCGCCAGGGTGGGAGGGGGGGAAAAACTGTTTTTT.